This T cell receptor beta chain derives from a study of T cells in Graves' hyperthyroidism and ophthalmopathy. In the study overall: Once the initial diagnosis was made, peripheral blood was obtained before any treatment. Study findings and constraints: Most thyroid clonotypes expanded above 0.001 were also detected in blood.

This clonotype was counted a few times. Its specificity is not known. Graves' hyperthyroidism without ophthalmopathy progression within 18 months was termed stable. Hyperthyroidism in the patients, aged 18 to 65, was newly diagnosed and under 2 months in duration. Amplification of TCR beta CDR3 regions used RNA as the template. HTBI primers drove first-round RT-PCR of the TCR CDR3. MiXCR, run by TCRdb on the multiplex PCR reads, gives a single entry per CDR3 protein. The sample carries about 740,000 distinct CDR3 sequences, roughly 15% recorded once. The germline V gene has CDR1 SGHAT and CDR2 FQDESV (reference sequence). V was trimmed by 4 bases and J by 4 bases, leaving 10 bases between them. This CDR3 spans 13 amino acids.

The chain employs TRBV11-1 and TRBJ1-2; D gene ambiguous. The sample consisted of blood. The sequence was obtained from a woman under 30 with Graves' hyperthyroidism. CDR3 nucleotides: TGTGCCAGCAGCTCTGGACGGATCTATGGCTACACCTTC. It codes for CASSSGRIYGYTF.